The clone carrying this TCR beta chain was seen only once. The antigen is unknown. The PCR used 60 Vbeta and 13 Jbeta primers. Only in-frame clones appear in the TCRdb table, and some are missing; sequencing was by immunoSEQ multiplex PCR. The sample shows under 200,000 clones, 75% of them seen only once. These data belong to a study of cytomegalovirus exposure and HLA in healthy donors. Study details: A prior analysis found roughly 100 million unique TCR beta sequences from about 179 million T cells. Whole-study findings and limits: An observed cluster of highly shared sequence variants was recorded as a likely sequencing artifact.

Between the trimmed V and J ends, which lost 4 bases and 7 bases, there was a span of 11 bases. The CDR3 contains 13 residues. Germline lookup yields CDR1 SEHNR and CDR2 FQNEAQ (reference sequence). The sample consisted of PBMCs. This chain uses TRBV7-9 with TRBJ1-3; a weak D match, TRBD1 (5 bases). The TCR was taken from a woman in her forties or fifties in good health and CMV-seropositive. CDR3 nucleotide sequence: TGTGCCAGCAGCTCTGGGGGACTCAACACCATATATTTT. It yields the protein CASSSGGLNTIYF.